This TCR beta chain is drawn from a study of T cell responses to AZD1222 COVID-19 vaccine. The study's findings and limits: Among those given AZD1222, only 6 or 7 were seropositive at baseline. Sampling captured repertoires only after the peak T cell response. The sample set comprised mostly white British donors with more females, and clonal diversity was possibly underestimated.

Concerning this clone: Its cognate antigen is unknown.

TCRdb keeps only in-frame clones here, not all; method: immunoSEQ multiplex PCR. Here the sample spans around 200,000 clones, 94% being singletons. This clonotype was obtained from an adult who received the AZD1222 COVID-19 vaccine. The sequencing here drew on peripheral blood, taken 28 days after the second AZD1222 dose.

CDR3 amino acids: CASSARQGPGTDTQYF. The CDR3 bases are TGTGCCAGCAGCGCGCGACAGGGGCCCGGCACAGATACGCAGTATTTT. The chain is built from TRBV11-3 and TRBJ2-3; 8 bases align to TRBD1. Germline loops: CDR1 SGHNT, CDR2 YENEEA. Trimming removed 5 bases from V and 1 base from J; junction bases left unmatched: 8. This CDR3 comprises 16 residues. Combining the CDR3 with reference TRBV11-3 and TRBJ2-3 gives the whole variable domain EAGVVQSPRYKIIEKKQPVAFWCNPISGHNTLYWYLQNLGQGPELLIRYENEEAVDDSQLPKDRFSAERLKGVDSTLKIQPAELGDSAVYLCASSARQGPGTDTQYFGPGTRLTVL.